A selection of T cell receptor beta chains follows, all from one sample in a study of cytomegalovirus exposure and HLA in healthy donors. Produced via immunoSEQ multiplex PCR; TCRdb's table is partial and in-frame only. The sample has around 99,000 clones, around 77% seen once; the top ten hold over 3%. Input material: PBMCs. The receptors here all came from a middle-aged man in good health and CMV-seronegative. The CDR3 runs from the conserved cysteine through the conserved F or W. The D gene is left open where the match is weak. A clone size is listed for some rows: how often the clone was seen (once, few, many), or a class if it is expanded.

v_call	clone_size	d_call	j_call	cdr3_nt	cdr3_aa
TRBV30	NA	NA	TRBJ1-6	TGTGCCTGGAGTGTACTACAGGATAATTCACCCCTCCACTTT	CAWSVLQDNSPLHF
TRBV15	NA	NA	TRBJ2-1	TGTGCCACCAGCTCCGCGGCGTACAATGAGCAGTTCTTC	CATSSAAYNEQFF
TRBV28	few	TRBD1	TRBJ1-5	TGTGCCAGCAGTTTACAGACAGGGCTAATGGGCAATCAGCCCCAGCATTTT	CASSLQTGLMGNQPQHF
TRBV19	NA	TRBD2	TRBJ2-1	TGTGCCACACTTAGCGGGAGGTTGGGGAATGAGCAGTTCTTC	CATLSGRLGNEQFF
TRBV4-2	few	TRBD2	TRBJ2-5	TGTGCCAGCAGCGTTGAAACTAGCGGGGGAGCCCAAGAGACCCAGTACTTC	CASSVETSGGAQETQYF
TRBV5-1	NA	TRBD1	TRBJ2-7	TGCGCCAGCAGCTGGAAAGCAGGGGGCGCCGAGCAGTACTTC	CASSWKAGGAEQYF
TRBV10-1	NA	TRBD1	TRBJ2-2	TGCGCCAGCAGTGAGTCGGACAGGGACACCGGGGAGCTGTTTTTT	CASSESDRDTGELFF
TRBV19	few	TRBD2	TRBJ2-6	TGTGCCAGTAGTATCGGGGGGAACTCTGGGGCCAACGTCCTGACTTTC	CASSIGGNSGANVLTF
TRBV6-1	NA	TRBD1	TRBJ2-3	TGTGCCAGCAGAGGACAGGGAACCCAAGGTACGCAGTATTTT	CASRGQGTQGTQYF
TRBV18	NA	TRBD2	TRBJ2-3	TGTGCCAGCTCATCATTAGCGGGGGGCCTCTCTAGCACAGATACGCAGTATTTT	CASSSLAGGLSSTDTQYF
TRBV7-9	NA	NA	TRBJ2-1	TGTGCCACCGACCGAGGAAACAGGAATGAGCAGTTCTTC	CATDRGNRNEQFF
TRBV11-2	NA	NA	TRBJ2-7	TGTGCCAGCAGCTTAGTCCGTGGTCGGAGCTCCTACGAGCAGTACTTC	CASSLVRGRSSYEQYF
TRBV4-2	NA	TRBD2	TRBJ2-7	TGTGCCAGCAGCCAAGAATCTACAGGACTAGCATACGAGCAGTACTTC	CASSQESTGLAYEQYF
TRBV2	NA	NA	TRBJ2-1	TGTGCCAGCAGTGATGCTAGGAGTTTGATCAATGAGCAGTTCTTC	CASSDARSLINEQFF
TRBV14	NA	NA	TRBJ2-1	TGTGCCAGCAGCCAAGATCCCCCCCAGTACAATGAGCAGTTCTTC	CASSQDPPQYNEQFF
TRBV7-7	NA	TRBD2	TRBJ2-2	TGTGCCAGCAGCCCCGACGGCGGTAGCGGGAGCGCCGGGGAGCTGTTTTTT	CASSPDGGSGSAGELFF
TRBV7-6	NA	NA	TRBJ2-7	TGTGCCAGCAGCCTAACGGGCGGACTCGGGGGTCTCTCCGAGCAGTACTTC	CASSLTGGLGGLSEQYF
TRBV2	NA	NA	TRBJ2-7	TGTGCCAGCAGACCTTTACAGGGCCCCGGGATTCGAAACTCCTACGAGCAGTACTTC	CASRPLQGPGIRNSYEQYF
TRBV5-6	NA	NA	TRBJ2-7	TGTGCCAGCGCCACCTGGAGGACGGTCTACGAGCAGTACTTC	CASATWRTVYEQYF
TRBV5-1	NA	TRBD1	TRBJ2-1	TGCGCCAGCAGCTACGGACAGGGCGATGAGCAGTTCTTC	CASSYGQGDEQFF
TRBV7-2	NA	TRBD1	TRBJ1-6	TGTGCCAGCAGCAAAATGCCAGGGGGCGTTTATTCACCCCTCCACTTT	CASSKMPGGVYSPLHF
TRBV7-9	NA	TRBD2	TRBJ2-1	TGTGCCAGCAGTCACGGACTAGCGGGAAGCTCCTACAATGAGCAGTTCTTC	CASSHGLAGSSYNEQFF
TRBV2	few	NA	TRBJ2-7	TGTGCCAGCAGCATTACAGGGCCCGAGCAGTACTTC	CASSITGPEQYF
TRBV7-2	NA	NA	TRBJ1-1	TGTGCCAGCAGCTCCAACAGGGCTGAAGCTTTCTTT	CASSSNRAEAFF
TRBV19	NA	TRBD1	TRBJ1-5	TGTGCCAGTAGTACCCGCGGGACAGGGAGCTATCAGCCCCAGCATTTT	CASSTRGTGSYQPQHF